These T cell receptor beta chains were read from a single sample in a study of T cell responses to AZD1222 COVID-19 vaccine. Measured with immunoSEQ multiplex PCR; TCRdb has only the in-frame clones, and not every one. This sample has 180,000 or so clones; more than 80% occur once, and the top ten carry about 4%. The source material was peripheral blood, sampled on day 0 of AZD1222 vaccination. The source of these receptors is an adult in good health. Both conserved end residues are part of each CDR3. D genes are given only for firm matches. Size values are once, few and many counts, or a class for expanded clones, and some rows have none.

len: 15; abundance: .; j_gene: TRBJ1-2; d_gene: .; v_gene: TRBV6-5; CDR3nt: TGTGCCAGCAGTTACTCGTCGGAAACAGGGTGGGGCTACACCTTC; CDR3aa: CASSYSSETGWGYTF
len: 20; abundance: once; j_gene: TRBJ2-7; d_gene: TRBD2; v_gene: TRBV4-1; CDR3nt: TGCGCCAGCAGCCAAGATCGGGGGGGGCTTAACATCTTTAGCTCCTACGAGCAGTACTTC; CDR3aa: CASSQDRGGLNIFSSYEQYF
len: 12; abundance: .; j_gene: TRBJ2-7; d_gene: .; v_gene: TRBV30; CDR3nt: TGTGCCTGGAGTGGCGGGCCCTACGAGCAGTACTTC; CDR3aa: CAWSGGPYEQYF
len: 14; abundance: .; j_gene: TRBJ2-3; d_gene: .; v_gene: TRBV24-1; CDR3nt: TGTGCCACCAGTGGATCCGGTACCACAGATACGCAGTATTTT; CDR3aa: CATSGSGTTDTQYF
len: 14; abundance: .; j_gene: TRBJ1-1; d_gene: .; v_gene: TRBV6-5; CDR3nt: TGTGCCAGCCCTATATTCCCTGGTGCGACTGAAGCTTTCTTT; CDR3aa: CASPIFPGATEAFF
len: 15; abundance: .; j_gene: TRBJ1-1; d_gene: .; v_gene: TRBV2; CDR3nt: TGTGCCAGCAGTCCCACACGACCCGGGGACACTGAAGCTTTCTTT; CDR3aa: CASSPTRPGDTEAFF
len: 15; abundance: .; j_gene: TRBJ1-6; d_gene: .; v_gene: TRBV19; CDR3nt: TGTGCCAGTAGTTCTTCCGGGGTAGGATTCTCACCCCTCCACTTT; CDR3aa: CASSSSGVGFSPLHF
len: 13; abundance: .; j_gene: TRBJ1-6; d_gene: .; v_gene: TRBV10-2; CDR3nt: TGCGCCAGCAAAGGTGGGAATAATTCACCCCTCCACTTT; CDR3aa: CASKGGNNSPLHF
len: 18; abundance: .; j_gene: TRBJ1-6; d_gene: .; v_gene: TRBV4-1; CDR3nt: TGCGCCAGCAGCCAAAAAGGGACTGTTAGGACAACTAATTCACCCCTCCACTTT; CDR3aa: CASSQKGTVRTTNSPLHF
len: 14; abundance: .; j_gene: TRBJ1-1; d_gene: TRBD1; v_gene: TRBV25-1; CDR3nt: TGTGCCAGCAATCCTCCGGGACAGGGGGCTGAAGCTTTCTTT; CDR3aa: CASNPPGQGAEAFF
len: 15; abundance: .; j_gene: TRBJ1-3; d_gene: .; v_gene: TRBV5-6; CDR3nt: TGTGCCTCACGAGGCGACGAACACTCTGGAAACACCATATATTTT; CDR3aa: CASRGDEHSGNTIYF
len: 15; abundance: .; j_gene: TRBJ1-1; d_gene: .; v_gene: TRBV5-3; CDR3nt: TGTGCCAGAAGCCGCAGGTGGGGAATGAACACTGAAGCTTTCTTT; CDR3aa: CARSRRWGMNTEAFF
len: 17; abundance: .; j_gene: TRBJ1-5; d_gene: TRBD1; v_gene: TRBV27; CDR3nt: TGTGCCAGCAGAACTGCCAGGACAGGGGATTTCAATCAGCCCCAGCATTTT; CDR3aa: CASRTARTGDFNQPQHF
len: 16; abundance: .; j_gene: TRBJ1-1; d_gene: TRBD1; v_gene: TRBV27; CDR3nt: TGTGCCAGCAGCGGTAGGACAGGGAGGGGGAGGTCTGAAGCTTTCTTT; CDR3aa: CASSGRTGRGRSEAFF
len: 14; abundance: .; j_gene: TRBJ2-1; d_gene: TRBD2; v_gene: TRBV6-5; CDR3nt: TGTGCCAGCAGCAGACTAGCGGGACACAATGAGCAGTTCTTC; CDR3aa: CASSRLAGHNEQFF
len: 18; abundance: many; j_gene: TRBJ1-6; d_gene: .; v_gene: TRBV4-1; CDR3nt: TGCGCCAGCAGCCGAACCGACGGGAGGGTTGGACAAGGTTCACCCCTCCACTTT; CDR3aa: CASSRTDGRVGQGSPLHF
len: 16; abundance: .; j_gene: TRBJ2-7; d_gene: TRBD2; v_gene: TRBV5-6; CDR3nt: TGTGCCAGCAGCTACGCTACTAGCGGGAGGGCCGGAGTTCAGTACTTC; CDR3aa: CASSYATSGRAGVQYF
len: 14; abundance: .; j_gene: TRBJ1-1; d_gene: TRBD1; v_gene: TRBV6-1; CDR3nt: TGTGCCAGCAGTGAAAACAGGGGTAACACTGAAGCTTTCTTT; CDR3aa: CASSENRGNTEAFF
len: 14; abundance: few; j_gene: TRBJ1-2; d_gene: .; v_gene: TRBV7-9; CDR3nt: TGTGCCAGCAGCTTAATGGTACGTAACTATGGCTACACCTTC; CDR3aa: CASSLMVRNYGYTF
len: 12; abundance: .; j_gene: TRBJ1-2; d_gene: .; v_gene: TRBV3-1/TRBV3-2; CDR3nt: TGTGCCAGAGACGAGCGAAGTTATGGCTACACCTTC; CDR3aa: CARDERSYGYTF
len: 15; abundance: .; j_gene: TRBJ2-7; d_gene: .; v_gene: TRBV5-1; CDR3nt: TGCGCCAGCAGCTTGGGGCCAACACACTCCTACGAGCAGTACTTC; CDR3aa: CASSLGPTHSYEQYF
len: 14; abundance: .; j_gene: TRBJ2-5; d_gene: .; v_gene: TRBV18; CDR3nt: TGTGCCAGCTCACCTCTGGACAGAGAAGAGACCCAGTACTTC; CDR3aa: CASSPLDREETQYF
len: 13; abundance: .; j_gene: TRBJ1-6; d_gene: .; v_gene: TRBV6-2/TRBV6-3; CDR3nt: TGTGCCAGCAGTTACGGGAGTAGTTCACCCCTCCACTTT; CDR3aa: CASSYGSSSPLHF
len: 14; abundance: once; j_gene: TRBJ1-4; d_gene: TRBD1; v_gene: TRBV7-9; CDR3nt: TGTGCCAGCAGCCGGGGGACAGAGAATGAAAAACTGTTTTTT; CDR3aa: CASSRGTENEKLFF
len: 15; abundance: .; j_gene: TRBJ2-3; d_gene: TRBD2; v_gene: TRBV28; CDR3nt: TGTGCCAGCAGCCCCCCCGGACTAGAGAGAGATACGCAGTATTTT; CDR3aa: CASSPPGLERDTQYF
len: 15; abundance: .; j_gene: TRBJ1-2; d_gene: TRBD1; v_gene: TRBV3-1/TRBV3-2; CDR3nt: TGTGCCAGCAGCCAAGATCCCGGACAGGCCTATGGCTACACCTTC; CDR3aa: CASSQDPGQAYGYTF
len: 15; abundance: .; j_gene: TRBJ2-7; d_gene: .; v_gene: TRBV5-1; CDR3nt: TGCGCCAGCAGCTCGGACGTAGGGCAGGCCTACGAGCAGTACTTC; CDR3aa: CASSSDVGQAYEQYF
len: 9; abundance: .; j_gene: TRBJ1-1; d_gene: .; v_gene: TRBV30; CDR3nt: TGTGCTTACACCCGGGAAGCTTTCTTT; CDR3aa: CAYTREAFF
len: 13; abundance: few; j_gene: TRBJ1-2; d_gene: .; v_gene: TRBV28; CDR3nt: TGTGCCAGCAGTTTAGGTCGGGCGGATGGCTACACCTTC; CDR3aa: CASSLGRADGYTF
len: 17; abundance: .; j_gene: TRBJ2-5; d_gene: .; v_gene: TRBV10-1; CDR3nt: TGCGCCAGCAGTGAGTCCGGGATTCTTGCGGTACAAGAGACCCAGTACTTC; CDR3aa: CASSESGILAVQETQYF
len: 13; abundance: .; j_gene: TRBJ1-2; d_gene: .; v_gene: TRBV18; CDR3nt: TGTGCCAGCTCAACAGACGGTGTTAATGGCTACACCTTC; CDR3aa: CASSTDGVNGYTF
len: 13; abundance: once; j_gene: TRBJ1-1; d_gene: .; v_gene: TRBV19; CDR3nt: TGTGCCAGTAGTATTTGGGGGGGCACTGAAGCTTTCTTT; CDR3aa: CASSIWGGTEAFF
len: 13; abundance: .; j_gene: TRBJ2-1; d_gene: .; v_gene: TRBV7-9; CDR3nt: TGTGCCAGCAGCTTACCGGCTGACAATGAGCAGTTCTTC; CDR3aa: CASSLPADNEQFF
len: 15; abundance: .; j_gene: TRBJ1-5; d_gene: .; v_gene: TRBV4-1; CDR3nt: TGCGCCAGCAGCCAAAGGGGGGGAAGCAATCAGCCCCAGCATTTT; CDR3aa: CASSQRGGSNQPQHF
len: 14; abundance: .; j_gene: TRBJ1-1; d_gene: .; v_gene: TRBV2; CDR3nt: TGTGCCAGCAGCACGACAGAGGCCAACACTGAAGCTTTCTTT; CDR3aa: CASSTTEANTEAFF
len: 17; abundance: once; j_gene: TRBJ2-3; d_gene: TRBD2; v_gene: TRBV7-2; CDR3nt: TGTGCCAGCAGCTTAGCGCGGGGCGGGGGGAGGACAGATACGCAGTATTTT; CDR3aa: CASSLARGGGRTDTQYF
len: 14; abundance: .; j_gene: TRBJ2-1; d_gene: .; v_gene: TRBV7-2; CDR3nt: TGTGCCAGCAGCTTACGAGGGACCTACAATGAGCAGTTCTTC; CDR3aa: CASSLRGTYNEQFF
len: 15; abundance: .; j_gene: TRBJ1-1; d_gene: TRBD1; v_gene: TRBV7-8; CDR3nt: TGTGCCAGCAGCCCGCTTGGGACAGGGTGGACTGAAGCTTTCTTT; CDR3aa: CASSPLGTGWTEAFF
len: 12; abundance: .; j_gene: TRBJ1-1; d_gene: .; v_gene: TRBV27; CDR3nt: TGTGCCAGCAGTTTAGGGAACACTGAAGCTTTCTTT; CDR3aa: CASSLGNTEAFF
len: 19; abundance: .; j_gene: TRBJ1-5; d_gene: .; v_gene: TRBV2; CDR3nt: TGTGCCAGCAGTGAAAGGGCCGGCGGAGTGGACAGTAGCAATCAGCCCCAGCATTTT; CDR3aa: CASSERAGGVDSSNQPQHF
len: 16; abundance: once; j_gene: TRBJ2-7; d_gene: TRBD2; v_gene: TRBV9; CDR3nt: TGTGCCAGCAGCGTGGGGACTAGGTCCCCGCTCTACGAGCAGTACTTC; CDR3aa: CASSVGTRSPLYEQYF
len: 15; abundance: .; j_gene: TRBJ1-5; d_gene: TRBD1; v_gene: TRBV28; CDR3nt: TGTGCCAGCAGTCCGGGACAGGGGGCACATCAGCCCCAGCATTTT; CDR3aa: CASSPGQGAHQPQHF